This T cell receptor beta chain was found in a study of T cells after yellow fever vaccination. Study-wide findings and caveats: Abundant contaminating clonotypes from the bulk population could appear in FACS-sorted repertoires.

As to this clonotype: Its antigen is unidentified.

The length of the CDR3 is 14 residues. V lost 3 bases and J 6 bases, leaving 15 bases between the germline ends. The germline CDR1 and CDR2 sequences are DFQATT and SNEGSKA (reference sequence). Generation of TCR cDNA used 5'RACE template switching (which added a universal primer site and UMIs). TCRdb independently ran MiXCR on the 5' RACE reads; one entry per CDR3 protein. The table includes hundreds of thousands of distinct CDR3 sequences, more than 9% detected once. The chain joins TRBV20-1 to TRBJ2-1; a possible D gene is TRBD2 (5 bases). This sequence was found in a man aged 25 to 40 who received the YFV17D yellow fever vaccine. The specimen comprised PBMCs, sampled on the day of the yellow fever booster vaccination. CDR3 coding DNA: TGCAGTGCTAGGTCACTAGTCATCATCAATGAGCAGTTCTTC. This sequence encodes CSARSLVIINEQFF.